The 4 T cell receptor beta chains reported below all come from one sample, sequenced in a study of shared clonotypes between healthy human individuals. Method: immunoSEQ multiplex PCR; TCRdb's copy keeps in-frame clones and lacks some. The sample consists of roughly 1 million clones, roughly 70% of them appearing once. The sequencing sample was made of memory CD4+ T cells sorted from blood. Subset in this sample: CD45RA-negative fraction. The origin of the receptors is a man aged 18 to 35 in good health.

The CDR3 region has the DNA TGTGCCAGCAGTGAACCAGGGCGGGGTAACGGCTACACCTTC. Protein: CASSEPGRGNGYTF. The chain uses TRBV2 and TRBJ1-2, with D possibly matching TRBD1 (5 bases). The CDR3 runs to 14 residues. The germline V and J ends were trimmed by 2 bases and 8 bases, with 15 bases remaining between them. CDR1 is SNHLY, CDR2 FYNNEI, per germline.

The rearrangement links TRBV2 to TRBJ2-5; D could derive from TRBD1 or TRBD2 (5 bases each). The J call is in doubt because the DNA end fits TRBJ2-7 better. The CDR3 is 12 amino acids. CDR1 SNHLY and CDR2 FYNNEI come from the germline V gene. CDR3 sequence: CASKEGSYEQYF. The CDR3 DNA reads as TGTGCCAGCAAAGAGGGGTCCTACGAGCAGTACTTC.

V and J are TRBV6-1 and TRBJ2-5, with D possibly being TRBD1 (5 bases). V was shortened by 2 bases and J by 9 bases, with 16 bases between the two germline ends. The CDR3 is made up of 14 amino acids. Per the germline V gene, CDR1 is MNHNS and CDR2 is SASEGT. CDR3 region: CASSEWGGRRAQYF. The CDR3 nucleotides read TGTGCCAGCAGTGAATGGGGCGGTCGTAGGGCCCAGTACTTC.

J is TRBJ1-1 and V is TRBV9; D not certain. CDR1 is SGDLS and CDR2 is YYNGEE in the germline V gene. This CDR3 has 14 residues. The V and J ends lost 3 bases and 0 bases respectively, with 9 bases between them. The CDR3, as DNA: TGTGCCAGCAGCGACAGCTTATTGAACACTGAAGCTTTCTTT. Protein product: CASSDSLLNTEAFF.